Below are 28 T cell receptor beta chains sequenced from a single sample in a study of Graves' ophthalmopathy and Graves' hyperthyroidism. Amplification from RNA transcripts yielded the TCR beta CDR3 regions. After a first-round RT-PCR with HTBI primers, a second-round multiplex PCR was run. Via MiXCR, TCRdb re-called the multiplex PCR reads, giving one row per CDR3 protein. The table lists 300,000 to 350,000 distinct CDR3 sequences, roughly 15% of them singletons. The sample was peripheral blood. These receptors were taken from an adult man with Graves' ophthalmopathy.

This chain links TRBV28 with TRBJ1-6; TRBD1 agrees at 9 bases. CDR3 length: 15 residues. The J segment lost 10 bases and the V segment lost 5 bases, leaving 9 bases of the junction unmatched. Germline CDR1 MDHEN, CDR2 SYDVKM. This chain's CDR3 is CASSPRDRVSSPLHF. CDR3 coding DNA: TGTGCCAGCAGTCCCCGGGACAGGGTTAGCTCACCCCTCCACTTT. Using reference TRBV28 and TRBJ1-6 for the parts outside the CDR3, the full variable domain is DVKVTQSSRYLVKRTGEKVFLECVQDMDHENMFWYRQDPGLGLRLIYFSYDVKMKEKGDIPEGYSVSREKKERFSLILESASTNQTSMYLCASSPRDRVSSPLHFGNGTRLTVT.

The sample holds many counts of this clonotype. The CDR3 sequence is CASREGIVQHF. The CDR3 coding sequence is TGTGCCAGCAGGGAGGGGATTGTCCAGCATTTT. The chain recombines TRBV6-2 or TRBV6-3 with TRBJ1-5; D perhaps matches TRBD1 (5 bases). The germline V gene encodes CDR1 MNHEY and CDR2 SVGEGT. The V gene lost 6 bases and the J gene lost 12 bases, with 12 bases spanning the gap. This CDR3 region has 11 residues.

This clonotype was observed many times. The chain employs TRBV5-1 and TRBJ2-2; TRBD1 might be the D (5 bases). V was cut by 5 bases and J by 13 bases, with 12 bases left in between. The CDR3 sequence is 11 residues long. Germline V gene data show CDR1 as SGHRS and CDR2 as YFSETQ. CDR3 loop: CASRQEVGLFF. CDR3 nucleotide sequence: TGCGCCAGCAGACAGGAAGTTGGGCTGTTTTTT.

This clonotype has a count of ten or more. V is TRBV30 and J is TRBJ1-2; 8 bases are a match to TRBD1. The V and J ends lost 0 bases and 8 bases, in that order; junction bases with no gene match: 11. Per the germline V gene, CDR1 is GTSNPN and CDR2 is SVGIG (reference sequence). CDR3 size: 15 residues. CDR3 coding DNA: TGTGCCTGGAGTGTACTTCGCGGACAGGGAGGGGGCTACACCTTC. Protein: CAWSVLRGQGGGYTF.

The V and J genes are TRBV28 and TRBJ2-7; D is unresolved. Germline values: CDR1 MDHEN, CDR2 SYDVKM. The V end was cut by 3 bases, the J end by 7 bases, with 16 bases between. The CDR3 sequence is 14 residues long. In DNA form, the CDR3 reads TGTGCCAGCAGTTTTTTCGTTCGAATATGGGAGCAGTACTTC. Protein: CASSFFVRIWEQYF.

This clonotype was seen at least ten times. The chain joins TRBV29-1 to TRBJ1-2; 9 bases are a match to TRBD1. V was pared by 5 bases and J by 6 bases, with 7 bases of the junction left unmatched. CDR1 is SQVTM, CDR2 ANQGSEA, per germline. This CDR3 contains 13 residues. As DNA, the CDR3 is TGCAGCGTTCCCCTTGGACAGGGGAATGGCTACACCTTC. This encodes CSVPLGQGNGYTF.

Many counts were recorded for this clonotype. The genes are TRBV20-1 and TRBJ2-5; 9 nucleotides align to TRBD1. J gave up 0 bases and V 6 bases, and 5 bases lay outside the gene matches. The CDR3 length is 14 residues. Germline V gene lookup returns CDR1 DFQATT and CDR2 SNEGSKA (reference sequence). CDR3 sequence: CSAIQGAYQETQYF. The CDR3, as DNA: TGCAGTGCAATACAGGGGGCCTACCAAGAGACCCAGTACTTC.

There are many counts of this clonotype. This chain links TRBV6-1 with TRBJ1-3; D might be TRBD1 (5 bases). The CDR3 has 14 residues. Trimming pared 4 bases from V and 2 bases from J, leaving 9 bases between. The V gene's germline CDR1 is MNHNS and CDR2 SASEGT. CDR3 region: CASSAGTAGNTIYF. CDR3 coding DNA: TGTGCCAGCAGTGCGGGGACGGCTGGAAACACCATATATTTT.

The table lists this clonotype with many counts. The chain joins TRBV3-1 to TRBJ1-1; D uncertain. Germline lookup yields CDR1 LGHDT and CDR2 YNNKEL (reference sequence). Trimming removed 4 bases from V and 9 bases from J, with 12 bases in between. This CDR3 region has 12 residues. CDR3 sequence reads: CASSPGREKAFF. For the CDR3, the DNA is TGTGCCAGCAGCCCCGGGAGGGAGAAAGCTTTCTTT.

This clonotype was counted many times. The chain links TRBV5-1 to TRBJ2-3; D ambiguous. This CDR3 contains 14 residues. Between the trimmed V and J ends, which lost 2 bases and 7 bases, there was a span of 14 bases. Germline V CDR1 and CDR2: SGHRS, YFSETQ. CDR3 sequence: CASSLGREQNTQYF. The CDR3 region has the DNA TGCGCCAGCAGCTTAGGCCGAGAGCAGAATACGCAGTATTTT.

This clonotype was seen many times. The chain couples TRBV25-1 to TRBJ1-2, with TRBD1 as a possible D gene (5 bases). The germline V gene encodes CDR1 MGHDK and CDR2 SYGVNS. Trimming stripped 4 bases from V and 4 bases from J, with 13 bases between. The CDR3 totals 14 residues. The CDR3 coding sequence is TGTGCCAGCAGTGGGGGGGGTAGGGGCTATGGCTACACCTTC. It is translated as CASSGGGRGYGYTF.

In this sample, this clonotype turned up many times. This chain uses TRBV2 with TRBJ2-1; 13 bases align to TRBD2. Germline trimming cut 9 bases from V and 8 bases from J; bases unmatched to any gene: 28. The CDR3 runs 21 residues. Germline CDR1 SNHLY, CDR2 FYNNEI. CDR3 in amino acids: CASALGVPRGFGTSGAYEQFF. The CDR3 nucleotides are TGTGCCAGTGCTTTAGGGGTGCCTCGCGGTTTCGGGACTAGCGGGGCATATGAGCAGTTCTTC.

This clonotype was counted many times. V usage is TRBV10-3 and J usage is TRBJ2-7, with TRBD2 identical over 12 bases. Trimming removed 3 bases from V and 5 bases from J; junction bases left unmatched: 14. Germline CDR1 reads ENHRY; CDR2 reads SYGVKD. This CDR3 has 18 residues. Written as DNA, the CDR3 is TGTGCCATCAGTGATTCGGGGGATCGGACTAGCGGGACACACGAGCAGTACTTC. Its protein product is CAISDSGDRTSGTHEQYF.

This clonotype was recorded many times. The J gene is TRBJ2-5, the V gene TRBV6-2 or TRBV6-3, with 7 positions matching TRBD1. V lost 6 bases and J lost 4; bases outside the gene matches: 5. There are 13 residues in the CDR3. Per the germline V gene, CDR1 is MNHEY and CDR2 is SVGEGT. This chain's CDR3 is CASRDPGGETQYF. CDR3 sequence (DNA): TGTGCCAGCAGAGATCCAGGGGGAGAGACCCAGTACTTC.

The chain couples TRBV20-1 to TRBJ2-7; D possibly corresponds to TRBD2 (5 bases). CDR3 length: 13 residues. V lost 8 bases and J lost 5, with 19 bases in between. Germline-derived CDR1 and CDR2 are DFQATT and SNEGSKA (reference sequence). In DNA form, the CDR3 reads TGCAGTATACGGGATGCAGCCCACCACGAGCAGTACTTC. This gives the protein CSIRDAAHHEQYF.

The chain couples TRBV20-1 to TRBJ2-5; D gene unclear. CDR1 and CDR2 (germline): DFQATT, SNEGSKA (reference sequence). Trimming pared 0 bases from V and 0 bases from J, leaving 8 bases between. CDR3 length equals 14 residues. The CDR3 sequence: CSARETSNQETQYF. The CDR3 DNA reads as TGCAGTGCTAGAGAGACCAGTAACCAAGAGACCCAGTACTTC.

V usage is TRBV28 and J usage is TRBJ1-4; D call uncertain. Germline V lookup: CDR1 MDHEN, CDR2 SYDVKM. V dropped 8 bases and J dropped 0 bases, with 10 bases sitting between them. CDR3 length: 14 residues. CDR3 loop: CASSRASTNEKLFF. The CDR3 DNA sequence: TGTGCCAGCTCTCGGGCTTCAACTAATGAAAAACTGTTTTTT.

This clonotype was counted many times. This chain joins TRBV27 and TRBJ1-2, with D possibly TRBD1 on 5 matching bases. With 5 bases removed from V and 4 bases from J, the gap between germline ends came to 17 bases. The germline V gene encodes CDR1 MNHEY and CDR2 SMNVEV (reference sequence). This CDR3 spans 15 amino acids. CDR3 coding DNA: TGTGCCAGCAGTCTCCTCCGGGACTCAGCCTATGGCTACACCTTC. This encodes CASSLLRDSAYGYTF.

The sample holds many counts of this clonotype. One end of the junction is discordant with germline, which a read error may explain. This chain uses TRBV28 with TRBJ1-5; D is uncertain. Germline CDR1 and CDR2: MDHEN and SYDVKM. There are 14 residues in the CDR3. CDR3 amino acids: CESSPSHSNQPQHF. The CDR3 region has the DNA TGCGAAAGCAGCCCCTCGCATAGCAATCAGCCCCAGCATTTT. The variable domain in full, with the rest retrieved from reference TRBV28 and TRBJ1-5, is DVKVTQSSRYLVKRTGEKVFLECVQDMDHENMFWYRQDPGLGLRLIYFSYDVKMKEKGDIPEGYSVSREKKERFSLILESASTNQTSMYLCESSPSHSNQPQHFGDGTRLSIL.

The chain employs TRBV6-1 and TRBJ1-1; D may be TRBD1 (6 bases). Trimming took off 4 bases at V and 4 bases at J, with 19 bases between the two ends. Germline CDR1 reads MNHNS; CDR2 reads SASEGT. The CDR3 contains 16 residues. Written as DNA, the CDR3 is TGTGCCAGCAGTGCACGACAGGTTGGCGTCGGCACTGAAGCTTTCTTT. Protein: CASSARQVGVGTEAFF.

The chain combines TRBV30 with TRBJ2-2, with 11 bases identical to TRBD1. From germline, CDR1 is GTSNPN and CDR2 SVGIG (reference sequence). The CDR3 extends over 18 amino acids. Trimming removed 2 bases from V and 4 bases from J; junction bases left unmatched: 12. The CDR3 is CAWSPGTGGTTGTGELFF. CDR3 in DNA: TGTGCCTGGAGTCCCGGGACAGGGGGTACGACGGGCACCGGGGAGCTGTTTTTT.

This clonotype showed up many times. J is TRBJ2-5 and V is TRBV6-2 or TRBV6-3; D is unclear. The CDR3 is made up of 14 amino acids. Germline CDR1 is MNHEY and CDR2 is SVGEGT. Trimming left V 4 bases short and J 0 bases short, with 9 bases between. This CDR3 reads CASSLNAYQETQYF. CDR3 DNA: TGTGCCAGCAGTTTGAACGCGTACCAAGAGACCCAGTACTTC.

This clonotype appeared many times. The chain uses TRBV19 and TRBJ2-5; the match to TRBD2 covers 7 bases. The CDR3 is 15 residues long. Germline CDR1 reads LNHDA; CDR2 reads SQIVND (reference sequence). J lost 3 bases, V lost 5 bases, and 9 bases had no gene match. The CDR3 is CASSLGAGVEETQYF. The CDR3 bases are TGTGCCAGTAGTTTAGGGGCGGGAGTAGAAGAGACCCAGTACTTC.

The table lists this clonotype with many counts. This chain uses TRBV12-3 or TRBV12-4 with TRBJ1-1; D call uncertain. V was shortened by 4 bases and J by 3 bases, with 6 bases between the two germline ends. The CDR3 consists of 12 residues. Written as DNA, the CDR3 is TGTGCCAGCAGTTGGGCCCACACTGAAGCTTTCTTT. Encoded protein: CASSWAHTEAFF.

The chain recombines TRBV7-2 with TRBJ2-7; TRBD1 agrees at 7 bases. CDR1 SGHTA and CDR2 FQGNSA come from the germline V gene. The length of the CDR3 is 15 residues. J lost 2 bases, V lost 1 base, and 5 bases had no gene match. DNA for the CDR3: TGTGCCAGCAGCTTAGGGTGGCAGGGGGCCTACGAGCAGTACTTC. Protein product: CASSLGWQGAYEQYF.

This clonotype has ten or more counts. The chain joins TRBV28 to TRBJ2-7; no clear D. This CDR3 spans 13 amino acids. V gave up 7 bases and J gave up 0 bases, with 10 bases separating them. From germline, CDR1 is MDHEN and CDR2 SYDVKM. The CDR3 DNA reads as TGTGCCAGCACCCTGGTAGGCTCCTACGAGCAGTACTTC. This gives the protein CASTLVGSYEQYF.

J is TRBJ2-5 and V is TRBV6-1; D could derive from TRBD1 or TRBD2 (5 bases each). The DNA end is more similar to TRBJ2-7, so the J call may be wrong. CDR1 is MNHNS, CDR2 SASEGT, per germline. The CDR3 sequence is 15 residues long. In nucleotides, the CDR3 is TGTGCCAGCAGTGAAGCGGGGACGAACTCCTACGAGCAGTACTTC. This codes for CASSEAGTNSYEQYF.

The CDR3 DNA reads TGTGCCAGCAGTGTCGACCAATCACCCCTCCACTTT. Translating it yields CASSVDQSPLHF. The chain is built from TRBV12-3 or TRBV12-4 and TRBJ1-6; D not certain. The CDR3 spans 12 residues. V shed 5 bases and J shed 10 bases, with 9 bases lying between them.